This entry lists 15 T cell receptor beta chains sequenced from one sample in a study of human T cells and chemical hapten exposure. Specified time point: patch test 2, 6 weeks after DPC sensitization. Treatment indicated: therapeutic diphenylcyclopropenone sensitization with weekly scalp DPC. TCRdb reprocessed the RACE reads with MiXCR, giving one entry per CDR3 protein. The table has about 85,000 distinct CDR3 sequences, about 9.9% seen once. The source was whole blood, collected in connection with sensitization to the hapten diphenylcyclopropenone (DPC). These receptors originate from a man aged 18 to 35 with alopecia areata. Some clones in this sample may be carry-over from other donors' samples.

Here the CDR3 reads CASSPRDRAGDTGELFF. For the CDR3, the DNA is TGTGCCAGCTCACCTCGGGACAGGGCCGGGGACACCGGGGAGCTGTTTTTT. The chain links TRBV18 to TRBJ2-2, with 9 positions matching TRBD1. Germline V gene data show CDR1 as KGHSH and CDR2 as LQKENI. Trimming took 3 bases from V and 3 from J; bases not matched to a gene: 8. CDR3 length: 17 amino acids. The full variable domain, in which reference TRBV18 and TRBJ2-2 provide the parts outside the CDR3, is NAGVMQNPRHLVRRRGQEARLRCSPMKGHSHVYWYRQLPEEGLKFMVYLQKENIIDESGMPKERFSAEFPKEGPSILRIQQVVRGDSAAYFCASSPRDRAGDTGELFFGEGSRLTVL.

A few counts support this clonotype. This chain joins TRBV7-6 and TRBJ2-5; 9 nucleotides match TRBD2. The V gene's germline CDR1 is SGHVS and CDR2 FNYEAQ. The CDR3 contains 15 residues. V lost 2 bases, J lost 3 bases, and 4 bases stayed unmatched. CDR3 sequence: CASSLSRLAEETQYF. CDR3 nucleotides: TGTGCCAGCAGCTTATCTAGACTAGCGGAAGAGACCCAGTACTTC.

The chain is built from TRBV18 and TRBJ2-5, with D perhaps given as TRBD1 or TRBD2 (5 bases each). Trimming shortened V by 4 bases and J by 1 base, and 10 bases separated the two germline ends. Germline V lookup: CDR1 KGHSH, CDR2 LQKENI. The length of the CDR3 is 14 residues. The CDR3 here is CASSRSGPQETQYF. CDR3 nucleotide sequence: TGTGCCAGCTCACGCTCGGGACCCCAAGAGACCCAGTACTTC. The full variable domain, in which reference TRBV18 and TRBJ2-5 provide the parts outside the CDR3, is NAGVMQNPRHLVRRRGQEARLRCSPMKGHSHVYWYRQLPEEGLKFMVYLQKENIIDESGMPKERFSAEFPKEGPSILRIQQVVRGDSAAYFCASSRSGPQETQYFGPGTRLLVL.

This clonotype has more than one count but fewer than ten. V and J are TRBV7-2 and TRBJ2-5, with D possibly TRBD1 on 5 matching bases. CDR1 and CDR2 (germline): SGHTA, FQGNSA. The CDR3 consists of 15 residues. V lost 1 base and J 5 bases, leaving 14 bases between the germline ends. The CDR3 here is CASSLEQGYRETQYF. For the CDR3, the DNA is TGTGCCAGCAGCTTAGAGCAGGGTTATCGGGAGACCCAGTACTTC. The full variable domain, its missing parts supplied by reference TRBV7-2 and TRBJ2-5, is GAGVSQSPSNKVTEKGKDVELRCDPISGHTALYWYRQSLGQGLEFLIYFQGNSAPDKSGLPSDRFSAERTGGSVSTLTIQRTQQEDSAVYLCASSLEQGYRETQYFGPGTRLLVL.

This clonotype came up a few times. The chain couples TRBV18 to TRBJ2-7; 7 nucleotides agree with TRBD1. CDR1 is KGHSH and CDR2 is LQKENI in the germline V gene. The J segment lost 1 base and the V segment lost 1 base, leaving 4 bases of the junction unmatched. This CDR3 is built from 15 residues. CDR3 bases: TGTGCCAGCTCACCACGGGACAGCGTATCCTACGAGCAGTACTTC. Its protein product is CASSPRDSVSYEQYF.

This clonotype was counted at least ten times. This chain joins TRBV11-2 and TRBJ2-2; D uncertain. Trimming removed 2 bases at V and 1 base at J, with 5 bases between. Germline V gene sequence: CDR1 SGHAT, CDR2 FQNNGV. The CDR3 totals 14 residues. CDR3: CASSLTLNTGELFF. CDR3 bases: TGTGCCAGCAGCTTAACTTTGAACACCGGGGAGCTGTTTTTT.

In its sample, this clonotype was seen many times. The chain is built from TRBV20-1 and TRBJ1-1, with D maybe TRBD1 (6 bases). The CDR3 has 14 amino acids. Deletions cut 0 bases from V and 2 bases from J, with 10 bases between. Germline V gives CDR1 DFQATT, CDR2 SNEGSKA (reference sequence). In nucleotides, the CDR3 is TGCAGTGCTAGAGATACAGGGACAAACACTGAAGCTTTCTTT. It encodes CSARDTGTNTEAFF.

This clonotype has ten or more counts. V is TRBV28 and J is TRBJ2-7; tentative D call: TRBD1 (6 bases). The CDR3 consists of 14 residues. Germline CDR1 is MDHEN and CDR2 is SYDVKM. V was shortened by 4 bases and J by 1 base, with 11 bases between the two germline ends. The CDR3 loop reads CASSSGTRSYEQYF. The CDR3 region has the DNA TGTGCCAGCAGTTCCGGGACACGTTCCTACGAGCAGTACTTC.

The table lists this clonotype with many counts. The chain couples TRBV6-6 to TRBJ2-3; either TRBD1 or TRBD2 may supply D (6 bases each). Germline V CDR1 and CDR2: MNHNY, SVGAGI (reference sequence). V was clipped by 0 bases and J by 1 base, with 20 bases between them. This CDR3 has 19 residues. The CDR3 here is CASSYSYGSRGDGTDTQYF. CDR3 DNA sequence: TGTGCCAGCAGTTACTCGTATGGTTCGAGGGGGGACGGCACAGATACGCAGTATTTT.

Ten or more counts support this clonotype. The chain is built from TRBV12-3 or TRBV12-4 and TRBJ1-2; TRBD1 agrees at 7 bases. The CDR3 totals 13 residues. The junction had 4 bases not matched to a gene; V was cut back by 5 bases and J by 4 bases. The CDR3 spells CASSRQGAYGYTF. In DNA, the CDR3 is TGTGCCAGCAGTAGACAGGGCGCCTATGGCTACACCTTC.

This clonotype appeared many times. The CDR3 nucleotides are TGCGCCAGCAGCCAAAGTTTTGAAGAGCTCCCTGAAGCTTTCTTT. It encodes CASSQSFEELPEAFF. The chain carries TRBV4-3 and TRBJ1-1; D unclear. V shed 2 bases and J shed 6 bases, with 16 bases lying between them. This CDR3 contains 15 residues. Per germline, CDR1 LGHNA and CDR2 YSLEER.

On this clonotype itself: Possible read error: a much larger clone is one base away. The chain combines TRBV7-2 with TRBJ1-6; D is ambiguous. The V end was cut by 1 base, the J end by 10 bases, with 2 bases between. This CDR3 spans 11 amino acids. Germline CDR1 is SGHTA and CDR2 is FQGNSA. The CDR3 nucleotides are TGTGCCAGCAGCTTAGAATCACCCCTCCACTTT. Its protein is CASSLESPLHF.

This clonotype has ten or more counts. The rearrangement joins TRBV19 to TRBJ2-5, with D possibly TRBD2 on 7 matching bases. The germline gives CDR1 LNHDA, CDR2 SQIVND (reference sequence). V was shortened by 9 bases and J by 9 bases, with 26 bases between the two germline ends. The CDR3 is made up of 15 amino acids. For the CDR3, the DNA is TGTGCCAGCAGACGGGAGGCAGGGGCGAAGAGACCCCAGTACTTC. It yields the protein CASRREAGAKRPQYF. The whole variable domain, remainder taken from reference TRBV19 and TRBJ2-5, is DGGITQSPKYLFRKEGQNVTLSCEQNLNHDAMYWYRQDPGQGLRLIYYSQIVNDFQKGDIAEGYSVSREKKESFPLTVTSAQKNPTAFYLCASRREAGAKRPQYFGPGTRLLVL.

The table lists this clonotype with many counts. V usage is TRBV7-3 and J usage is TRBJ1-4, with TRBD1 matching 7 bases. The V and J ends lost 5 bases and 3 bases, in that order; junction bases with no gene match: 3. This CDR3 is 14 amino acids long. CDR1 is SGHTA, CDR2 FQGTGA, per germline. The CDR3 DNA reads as TGTGCCAGCAGCCCAGGGGGATCTAATGAAAAACTGTTTTTT. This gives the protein CASSPGGSNEKLFF. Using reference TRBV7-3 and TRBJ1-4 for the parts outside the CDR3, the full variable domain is GAGVSQTPSNKVTEKGKYVELRCDPISGHTALYWYRQSLGQGPEFLIYFQGTGAADDSGLPNDRFFAVRPEGSVSTLKIQRTERGDSAVYLCASSPGGSNEKLFFGSGTQLSVL.

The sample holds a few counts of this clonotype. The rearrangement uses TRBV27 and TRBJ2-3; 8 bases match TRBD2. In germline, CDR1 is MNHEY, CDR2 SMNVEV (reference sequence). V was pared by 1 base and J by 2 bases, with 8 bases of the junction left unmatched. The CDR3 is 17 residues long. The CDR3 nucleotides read TGTGCCAGCAGTTTATTCGCTGGCGGGGGGAACACAGATACGCAGTATTTT. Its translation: CASSLFAGGGNTDTQYF.